This T cell receptor (beta chain) was sequenced for a study of T cells in tuberculosis. Unmatched junction bases numbered 11, after V lost 2 bases and J lost 1 base. This CDR3 contains 18 residues. Germline V gene data show CDR1 as MGHRA and CDR2 as YSYEKL. TCRdb's copy holds only in-frame clones and misses some; the assay was immunoSEQ multiplex PCR. This sample yields about 33,000 clones, of which 92% are seen a single time; under 9% belongs to the top ten. As for time point: new active TB diagnosis, blood taken before or within 7 days of starting treatment. J is TRBJ2-7 and V is TRBV4-1, with TRBD1 matching over 10 bases. This clonotype originated in an adult with tuberculosis. Some clones in this sample may be carry-over from other donors' samples. This specimen was PBMCs, taken at tuberculosis diagnosis. CDR3 region: CASSQKAPRDRGSYEQYF. The CDR3 DNA reads TGCGCCAGCAGCCAAAAAGCGCCCCGGGACAGGGGTTCCTACGAGCAGTACTTC.